Listed below are T cell receptor beta chains from one sample, sequenced in a study of cytomegalovirus exposure and HLA in healthy donors. Clones were sequenced by immunoSEQ multiplex PCR, and TCRdb holds only the in-frame ones, with some missing. The data show fewer than 150,000 clones, around nine tenths seen once. The sequencing input was PBMCs. These receptors were obtained from a man younger than 35 in good health and CMV-seropositive. Each CDR3 is given with its conserved first and last residue. The order of the fields is J gene, clone size, D gene, V gene, CDR3 DNA, CDR3 protein. The D gene is left open where the match is weak. Clone size is not always given. Where it is, it says once, few, many or a class for expanded clones.

j_call: TRBJ2-1
clone_size: -
d_call: TRBD2
v_call: TRBV4-1
cdr3_nt: TGCGCCATCGAGGGACTAGGAGGTTACAATGAGCAGTTCTTC
cdr3_aa: CAIEGLGGYNEQFF

j_call: TRBJ2-7
clone_size: -
d_call: -
v_call: TRBV14
cdr3_nt: TGTGCCAGCAGCCAAACATACGAGCAGTACTTC
cdr3_aa: CASSQTYEQYF

j_call: TRBJ2-6
clone_size: -
d_call: TRBD1
v_call: TRBV29-1
cdr3_nt: TGCAGCGCCGGACAGGGACTCTCTGGGGCCAACGTCCTGACTTTC
cdr3_aa: CSAGQGLSGANVLTF

j_call: TRBJ2-3
clone_size: -
d_call: -
v_call: TRBV18
cdr3_nt: TGTGCCAGCACTGTCGGGGGTACTCTGTATTTT
cdr3_aa: CASTVGGTLYF

j_call: TRBJ2-2
clone_size: -
d_call: -
v_call: TRBV5-8
cdr3_nt: TGTGCCAGCAGCGTGGAAAGGGGCTTAGGGGACACCGGGGAGCTGTTTTTT
cdr3_aa: CASSVERGLGDTGELFF

j_call: TRBJ1-4
clone_size: -
d_call: TRBD1
v_call: TRBV6-5
cdr3_nt: TGTGCCAGCAGTCACCAGGGGGAGAGTGAAAAACTGTTTTTT
cdr3_aa: CASSHQGESEKLFF

j_call: TRBJ2-5
clone_size: -
d_call: -
v_call: TRBV7-6
cdr3_nt: TGTGCCAGCAGCTTCGACAGTGAAGAGACCCAGTACTTC
cdr3_aa: CASSFDSEETQYF

j_call: TRBJ1-5
clone_size: -
d_call: -
v_call: TRBV15
cdr3_nt: TGTGCCACCAGCAGAGGCCAGGGGCTCAATCAGCCCCAGCATTTT
cdr3_aa: CATSRGQGLNQPQHF

j_call: TRBJ2-2
clone_size: -
d_call: TRBD1
v_call: TRBV30
cdr3_nt: TGTGCCTGGAAGGGACAGGGGAGCACCGGGGAGCTGTTTTTT
cdr3_aa: CAWKGQGSTGELFF

j_call: TRBJ2-6
clone_size: -
d_call: -
v_call: TRBV30
cdr3_nt: TGTGCCTGGATCAACTCTGGGGCCAACGTCCTGACTTTC
cdr3_aa: CAWINSGANVLTF

j_call: TRBJ2-7
clone_size: -
d_call: -
v_call: TRBV11-2
cdr3_nt: TGTGCCAGCAGCTGGGGGCACACAGACTACGAGCAGTACTTC
cdr3_aa: CASSWGHTDYEQYF

j_call: TRBJ2-1
clone_size: -
d_call: TRBD2
v_call: TRBV2
cdr3_nt: TGTGCCAGCAGCCCTAGGTTTACTAGCGGGAGGGCCTTCCACAATGAGCAGTTCTTC
cdr3_aa: CASSPRFTSGRAFHNEQFF

j_call: TRBJ1-5
clone_size: -
d_call: -
v_call: TRBV19
cdr3_nt: TGTGCCAGTAGTCCCCCAAGCAGCAATCAGCCCCAGCATTTT
cdr3_aa: CASSPPSSNQPQHF

j_call: TRBJ2-7
clone_size: -
d_call: TRBD2
v_call: TRBV6-5
cdr3_nt: TGTGCCAGCAGTTACATAGCGGGAGCCTACGAGCAGTACTTC
cdr3_aa: CASSYIAGAYEQYF

j_call: TRBJ1-3
clone_size: -
d_call: -
v_call: TRBV6-5
cdr3_nt: TGTGCCAGCAGGCGGGGGGAAGAGGCAAACACCATATATTTT
cdr3_aa: CASRRGEEANTIYF

j_call: TRBJ1-1
clone_size: -
d_call: TRBD1
v_call: TRBV5-8
cdr3_nt: TGTGCCAGCAGCTTCAGGGGGCAAATCCTCCTGAACACTGAAGCTTTCTTT
cdr3_aa: CASSFRGQILLNTEAFF

j_call: TRBJ1-5
clone_size: -
d_call: -
v_call: TRBV10-2
cdr3_nt: TGCGCCAGCAGAATGACAGGAGATAGCAATCAGCCCCAGCATTTT
cdr3_aa: CASRMTGDSNQPQHF

j_call: TRBJ1-5
clone_size: few
d_call: -
v_call: TRBV6-1
cdr3_nt: TGTGCCAGCAGTGACGGGACAAGTAATCAGCCCCAGCATTTT
cdr3_aa: CASSDGTSNQPQHF

j_call: TRBJ2-1
clone_size: few
d_call: -
v_call: TRBV27
cdr3_nt: TGTGCCAGCAGTTCTTCCGGGACACTTTATTACAATGAGCAGTTCTTC
cdr3_aa: CASSSSGTLYYNEQFF

j_call: TRBJ2-1
clone_size: -
d_call: -
v_call: TRBV28
cdr3_nt: TGTGCCAGCTCAGGCGGGGGCTCATACAATGAGCAGTTCTTC
cdr3_aa: CASSGGGSYNEQFF

j_call: TRBJ1-5
clone_size: -
d_call: -
v_call: TRBV6-1
cdr3_nt: TGTGCCAGCAGTGAAAGGCAGGGAGGATGGATCAATCAGCCCCAGCATTTT
cdr3_aa: CASSERQGGWINQPQHF

j_call: TRBJ2-5
clone_size: -
d_call: -
v_call: TRBV7-9
cdr3_nt: TGTGCCAGCAGCTTGTACGGGACTCCCATGGGGGAGACCCAGTACTTC
cdr3_aa: CASSLYGTPMGETQYF

j_call: TRBJ1-1
clone_size: -
d_call: -
v_call: TRBV6-5
cdr3_nt: TGTGCCAGCAGTTATGCCAGGCCGGACACTGAAGCTTTCTTT
cdr3_aa: CASSYARPDTEAFF

j_call: TRBJ1-2
clone_size: once
d_call: TRBD1
v_call: TRBV2
cdr3_nt: TGTGCCAGCAGCTGGACAGGAGCCTTCTATGGCTACACCTTC
cdr3_aa: CASSWTGAFYGYTF

j_call: TRBJ2-1
clone_size: -
d_call: TRBD2
v_call: TRBV7-2
cdr3_nt: TGTGCCAGCAGCATCGGACTAGCGGGAGTCGGTGAGCAGTTCTTC
cdr3_aa: CASSIGLAGVGEQFF

j_call: TRBJ2-1
clone_size: few
d_call: TRBD2
v_call: TRBV6-4
cdr3_nt: TGTGCCAGCAGTGACCCCGCCAGCGGGGGGAATGAGCAGTTCTTC
cdr3_aa: CASSDPASGGNEQFF

j_call: TRBJ2-7
clone_size: -
d_call: TRBD2
v_call: TRBV30
cdr3_nt: TGTGCCTGGAAGGGCGGGAGGGACACCTACGAGCAGTACTTC
cdr3_aa: CAWKGGRDTYEQYF

j_call: TRBJ2-3
clone_size: -
d_call: TRBD1
v_call: TRBV2
cdr3_nt: TGTGCCAGCAGTGATGTTGACAGGGTGGGGACAGATACGCAGTATTTT
cdr3_aa: CASSDVDRVGTDTQYF

j_call: TRBJ2-5
clone_size: -
d_call: TRBD1
v_call: TRBV5-1
cdr3_nt: TGCGCCAGCAGCTTAGACAGGGTCGGAGTAGAGACCCAGTACTTC
cdr3_aa: CASSLDRVGVETQYF

j_call: TRBJ2-7
clone_size: -
d_call: TRBD2
v_call: TRBV7-6
cdr3_nt: TGTGCCAGCAGCTTAGCGACTAGCGGGAGCTCCTACGAGCAGTACTTC
cdr3_aa: CASSLATSGSSYEQYF

j_call: TRBJ2-1
clone_size: -
d_call: TRBD2
v_call: TRBV7-6
cdr3_nt: TGTGCCAGCAGCTTAGCGGGGGGGGTATACAATGAGCAGTTCTTC
cdr3_aa: CASSLAGGVYNEQFF

j_call: TRBJ2-7
clone_size: -
d_call: -
v_call: TRBV29-1
cdr3_nt: TGCAGCGTTGAGTCAGGGGTCGGGAAGCAGTACTTC
cdr3_aa: CSVESGVGKQYF

j_call: TRBJ2-5
clone_size: -
d_call: TRBD2
v_call: TRBV5-4
cdr3_nt: TGTGCCAGCTCCCCGACTAGCAGAACCCAAGAGACCCAGTACTTC
cdr3_aa: CASSPTSRTQETQYF

j_call: TRBJ1-2
clone_size: -
d_call: -
v_call: TRBV18
cdr3_nt: TGTGCCAGCTCACCACAGGGCCAGGGCACGGCTAGGAATGGCTACACCTTC
cdr3_aa: CASSPQGQGTARNGYTF

j_call: TRBJ1-4
clone_size: -
d_call: -
v_call: TRBV18
cdr3_nt: TGTGCCAGCTCACGCGGTTGGGCAACTAATGAAAAACTGTTTTTT
cdr3_aa: CASSRGWATNEKLFF

j_call: TRBJ2-1
clone_size: -
d_call: -
v_call: TRBV10-1
cdr3_nt: TGCGCCAGCAGTGAGTTGCAGGGGACGCACAATGAGCAGTTCTTC
cdr3_aa: CASSELQGTHNEQFF

j_call: TRBJ2-7
clone_size: -
d_call: TRBD2
v_call: TRBV5-1
cdr3_nt: TGCGCCAGCAGCATTGGACTAGCGGGGGGGAGCTCCTACGAGCAGTACTTC
cdr3_aa: CASSIGLAGGSSYEQYF

j_call: TRBJ1-3
clone_size: few
d_call: -
v_call: TRBV5-1
cdr3_nt: TGCGCCAGCAGCACCAATACCGGGAGCTCTGGAAACACCATATATTTT
cdr3_aa: CASSTNTGSSGNTIYF

j_call: TRBJ1-1
clone_size: -
d_call: TRBD1
v_call: TRBV18
cdr3_nt: TGTGCCAGCTCTTCAGGGGGAGTCGAAGCTTTCTTT
cdr3_aa: CASSSGGVEAFF

j_call: TRBJ2-7
clone_size: -
d_call: -
v_call: TRBV5-1
cdr3_nt: TGCGCCAGCAGCTTGTTAAATGGGGGCCCCGAACACGAGCAGTACTTC
cdr3_aa: CASSLLNGGPEHEQYF

j_call: TRBJ1-1
clone_size: -
d_call: -
v_call: TRBV6-4
cdr3_nt: TGTGCCAGCAGTGACCCCCTAAGGCGAGGCGGAGTCACTGAAGCTTTCTTT
cdr3_aa: CASSDPLRRGGVTEAFF

j_call: TRBJ1-1
clone_size: few
d_call: -
v_call: TRBV5-5
cdr3_nt: TGTGCCAGCATCCCTGCAGGGATGACTGAAGCTTTCTTT
cdr3_aa: CASIPAGMTEAFF

j_call: TRBJ2-1
clone_size: once
d_call: TRBD2
v_call: TRBV7-2
cdr3_nt: TGTGCCAGCAGCCGGACTAGCCAAAGAATTGGCAATGAGCAGTTCTTC
cdr3_aa: CASSRTSQRIGNEQFF